This entry lists 10 T cell receptor beta chains sequenced from one sample in a study of blood T cells in healthy people across ages. A J-beta primer mix and a sample-barcoded 5' primer were used in a second PCR of roughly 6 to 11 cycles. TCRdb independently ran MiXCR on the 5' RACE reads; one entry per CDR3 protein. The sample contains 700,000 to 950,000 distinct CDR3 sequences, 43% of which appear only once. Sequencing used blood. Receptors were obtained from a woman aged 55-70 years in good health.

This clonotype was picked up a small number of times. The chain joins TRBV2 to TRBJ2-3; D uncertain. Trimming pared 1 base from V and 3 bases from J, leaving 5 bases between. The CDR3 contains 13 residues. CDR1 is SNHLY, CDR2 FYNNEI, per germline. In DNA form, the CDR3 reads TGTGCCAGCAGTGAAGAAAGGACAGATACGCAGTATTTT. As protein: CASSEERTDTQYF.

This clonotype was counted ten times or more. J is TRBJ1-1 and V is TRBV11-2; D is unclear. The germline V gene has CDR1 SGHAT and CDR2 FQNNGV. V dropped 7 bases and J dropped 4 bases, with 13 bases sitting between them. This CDR3 is 13 amino acids long. Written as DNA, the CDR3 is TGTGCCAGCACCGCTACGGGGATCACTGAAGCTTTCTTT. Translation: CASTATGITEAFF.

This clonotype was recorded many times. The V and J genes are TRBV30 and TRBJ1-2; TRBD1 aligns across 12 bases. The junction had 10 bases not matched to a gene; V was cut back by 5 bases and J by 6 bases. Germline V lookup: CDR1 GTSNPN, CDR2 SVGIG (reference sequence). This CDR3 spans 15 amino acids. The CDR3 sequence: CAWVPGQGALNGYTF. In nucleotides, the CDR3 is TGTGCCTGGGTCCCGGGACAGGGGGCGCTTAATGGCTACACCTTC.

The chain is built from TRBV15 and TRBJ2-6; tentatively, D is TRBD2 (5 bases). This CDR3 contains 19 residues. V was trimmed by 3 bases and J by 4 bases, leaving 22 bases between them. The germline V gene encodes CDR1 LNHNV and CDR2 YYDKDF (reference sequence). CDR3 in amino acids: CATSSLAAGPGLGANVLTF. As DNA, the CDR3 is TGTGCCACCAGCAGTCTAGCAGCAGGTCCCGGGTTAGGGGCCAACGTCCTGACTTTC. The full variable domain, in which reference TRBV15 and TRBJ2-6 provide the parts outside the CDR3, is DAMVIQNPRYQVTQFGKPVTLSCSQTLNHNVMYWYQQKSSQAPKLLFHYYDKDFNNEADTPDNFQSRRPNTSFCFLDIRSPGLGDTAMYLCATSSLAAGPGLGANVLTFGAGSRLTVL.

A single count supports this clonotype. This sequence joins TRBV2 and TRBJ1-1; D is unresolved. The CDR3 length is 15 residues. V was cut by 6 bases and J by 0 bases, with 14 bases left in between. Germline CDR1 is SNHLY and CDR2 is FYNNEI. The CDR3 region has the DNA TGTGCCAGCAGAAAAGCAGGTACCATGAACACTGAAGCTTTCTTT. Translating gives CASRKAGTMNTEAFF. The whole variable domain, remainder taken from reference TRBV2 and TRBJ1-1, is EPEVTQTPSHQVTQMGQEVILRCVPISNHLYFYWYRQILGQKVEFLVSFYNNEISEKSEIFDDQFSVERPDGSNFTLKIRSTKLEDSAMYFCASRKAGTMNTEAFFGQGTRLTVV.

Remarks on this clonotype: This could be a read error, since a much larger clone is one nucleotide away. The chain links TRBV10-3 to TRBJ2-7; D remains unclear. Judging by the DNA end, TRBJ2-5 fits better; the J call may be wrong. This CDR3 contains 13 residues. The germline CDR1 and CDR2 sequences are ENHRY and SYGVKD. The CDR3 spells CAISEGQEETQYF. The CDR3 nucleotides read TGTGCCATCAGTGAAGGCCAGGAGGAGACCCAGTACTTC.

This clonotype is a singleton in its sample. This chain uses TRBV20-1 with TRBJ2-7; a weak D match, TRBD1 (5 bases). CDR1 is DFQATT, CDR2 SNEGSKA, per germline (reference sequence). Trimming left V 4 bases short and J 1 base short, with 17 bases between. The CDR3 extends over 15 amino acids. This CDR3 is CSAISGQGFSYEQYF. CDR3 in DNA: TGCAGTGCTATCTCCGGGCAGGGTTTTTCCTACGAGCAGTACTTC.

This clonotype occurred a few times. This rearrangement joins TRBV20-1 to TRBJ2-1, with 8 bases aligning to TRBD2. V lost 3 bases and J lost 4; bases outside the gene matches: 8. Germline V gene lookup returns CDR1 DFQATT and CDR2 SNEGSKA (reference sequence). CDR3 length: 15 residues. The CDR3 loop is CSARDIRGGYNEQFF. The CDR3 DNA reads as TGCAGTGCTAGGGATATACGGGGGGGATACAATGAGCAGTTCTTC.

This clonotype has only a few counts. The chain is built from TRBV2 and TRBJ1-2; maybe TRBD1 (6 bases). The germline V gene has CDR1 SNHLY and CDR2 FYNNEI. The CDR3 is made up of 13 amino acids. V dropped 5 bases and J dropped 7 bases, with 14 bases sitting between them. This CDR3 is CASSSDSPLGYTF. The CDR3 coding sequence is TGTGCCAGCAGTTCGGACAGCCCTCTTGGCTACACCTTC.

This clonotype has a handful of counts. The chain uses TRBV9 and TRBJ2-3; TRBD2 is a possible D gene (6 bases). V was cut by 0 bases and J by 2 bases, with 10 bases left in between. CDR1 and CDR2 (germline): SGDLS, YYNGEE. The CDR3 consists of 15 residues. The CDR3: CASSVVADHTDTQYF. DNA of the CDR3: TGTGCCAGCAGCGTAGTAGCGGACCACACAGATACGCAGTATTTT. The variable domain in full, completed from reference TRBV9 and TRBJ2-3, reads DSGVTQTPKHLITATGQRVTLRCSPRSGDLSVYWYQQSLDQGLQFLIQYYNGEERAKGNILERFSAQQFPDLHSELNLSSLELGDSALYFCASSVVADHTDTQYFGPGTRLTVL.